A single sample gave rise to the 28 T cell receptor beta chains below, sequenced in a study of OX40 agonist ivuxolimab in advanced cancers. Clones were sequenced by immunoSEQ multiplex PCR, and TCRdb holds only the in-frame ones, with some missing. This table holds 45,000 to 75,000 clones, about 79% found once. The sequenced sample was CD4+ or CD8+ T cells sorted from blood, obtained in a trial of the OX40 agonist ivuxolimab. The receptors come from an adult with an advanced solid tumor such as melanoma, head and neck, liver or kidney cancer.

Comment on this clone: The sample contains more than one DNA sequence encoding this CDR3. The rearrangement uses TRBV7-8 and TRBJ2-7, with 10 bases that match TRBD2. The CDR3 loop spans 15 amino acids. Trimming cost V 1 base and J 3 bases; bases outside gene matches: 3. Germline V gene sequence: CDR1 SGHVS, CDR2 FQNEAQ. This CDR3 reads CASSLEREGSYEQYF. The CDR3 coding sequence is TGTGCCAGCAGCTTAGAGCGGGAGGGCAGCTACGAGCAGTACTTC.

This chain links TRBV29-1 with TRBJ2-3; 8 positions match TRBD2. The V gene end was trimmed by 6 bases and the J gene end by 1 base; junction bases not matched to a gene: 6. There are 14 residues in the CDR3. The germline V gene encodes CDR1 SQVTM and CDR2 ANQGSEA. The CDR3 region is CSVDGGVGTDTQYF. The CDR3 DNA reads TGCAGCGTAGACGGGGGGGTCGGCACAGATACGCAGTATTTT.

CDR3: CASSYLGGSGNTIYF. The CDR3 DNA follows: TGTGCCAGCAGTTACTTGGGTGGCTCTGGAAACACCATATATTTT. V and J are TRBV6-5 and TRBJ1-3; D is ambiguous. Trimming took off 1 base at V and 0 bases at J, with 7 bases between the two ends. CDR1 and CDR2 from the germline V gene are MNHEY and SVGAGI. The CDR3 covers 15 residues.

This clone occurred a few times. The junction and the germline gene differ at one end; a read error may be behind it. The chain combines TRBV11-2 with TRBJ2-3; 11 nucleotides match TRBD2. The CDR3 extends over 16 amino acids. Germline V gene data show CDR1 as SGHAT and CDR2 as FQNNGV. The CDR3 coding sequence is TGTGCCAGCAGGTTAGGAGTAGCGGGGGGGCTCGATACGCAGTATTTT. Translating it yields CASRLGVAGGLDTQYF.

The V call is TRBV19, the J call TRBJ2-1, with D hard to call. V lost 4 bases, J lost 8 bases, and 18 bases lay in between. CDR1 and CDR2 (germline): LNHDA, SQIVND (reference sequence). The CDR3 covers 15 residues. The chain's CDR3 is CASSNRATHRDEQFF. The CDR3 DNA sequence: TGTGCCAGTAGTAACCGGGCCACACATCGGGATGAGCAGTTCTTC.

The V gene is TRBV9, the J gene TRBJ2-2, with TRBD2 matching over 16 bases. The CDR3 has 18 residues. The J segment lost 9 bases and the V segment lost 3 bases, leaving 11 bases of the junction unmatched. Germline V lookup: CDR1 SGDLS, CDR2 YYNGEE. In DNA form, the CDR3 reads TGTGCCAGCAGCGCCGGGACTAGCGGGGGGGCCGATCACCGGGAGCTGTTTTTT. Protein sequence: CASSAGTSGGADHRELFF.

CDR3 in amino acids: CASSFKGLQPQHF. The CDR3 nucleotides are TGTGCCAGTAGTTTCAAGGGACTTCAGCCCCAGCATTTT. The chain recombines TRBV19 with TRBJ1-5; D is perhaps TRBD1 (5 bases). The germline V and J ends were trimmed by 5 bases and 6 bases, with 11 bases remaining between them. Germline V gene sequence: CDR1 LNHDA, CDR2 SQIVND (reference sequence). The CDR3 has 13 residues. The entire variable domain, with the rest obtained from reference TRBV19 and TRBJ1-5, is as follows: DGGITQSPKYLFRKEGQNVTLSCEQNLNHDAMYWYRQDPGQGLRLIYYSQIVNDFQKGDIAEGYSVSREKKESFPLTVTSAQKNPTAFYLCASSFKGLQPQHFGDGTRLSIL.

The V call is TRBV7-9, the J call TRBJ2-7; TRBD1 aligns across 7 bases. J lost 3 bases, V lost 5 bases, and 1 base had no gene match. From germline, CDR1 is SEHNR and CDR2 FQNEAQ (reference sequence). The CDR3 runs to 12 residues. The chain's CDR3 is CASSRQGYEQYF. The CDR3 DNA reads as TGTGCCAGCAGCAGACAGGGCTACGAGCAGTACTTC.

J is TRBJ2-3 and V is TRBV9; 10 positions agree with TRBD2. Trimming took 0 bases from V and 2 from J; bases not matched to a gene: 6. CDR1 is SGDLS, CDR2 YYNGEE, per germline. The CDR3 spans 17 residues. The CDR3 sequence is CASSVGGSGGFTDTQYF. In nucleotides, the CDR3 is TGTGCCAGCAGCGTAGGCGGTAGCGGGGGGTTCACAGATACGCAGTATTTT.

The gene calls are TRBV2 and TRBJ2-3; 9 positions match TRBD2. With 6 bases clipped from V and 2 bases from J, the junction kept 3 bases outside the gene matches. The germline gives CDR1 SNHLY, CDR2 FYNNEI. The CDR3 loop spans 14 amino acids. CDR3 nucleotides: TGTGCCAGCAGGGGACTAGCTCTCACAGATACGCAGTATTTT. This sequence encodes CASRGLALTDTQYF.

The DNA of the CDR3 is TGTGCCAGCTTGGGGGGCAGATACACCGGGGAGCTGTTTTTT. Its protein product is CASLGGRYTGELFF. The chain uses TRBV11-2 and TRBJ2-2; D tentatively reads TRBD1 or TRBD2 (6 bases each). V lost 8 bases, J lost 3 bases, and 13 bases lay in between. CDR3 length: 14 residues. Germline loops: CDR1 SGHAT, CDR2 FQNNGV.

V is TRBV5-4 and J is TRBJ2-1; 12 bases align to TRBD2. Germline V gives CDR1 SGHNT, CDR2 YYREEE (reference sequence). V lost 1 base and J lost 4; bases outside the gene matches: 12. The CDR3 sequence is 19 residues long. CDR3 in DNA: TGTGCCAGCAGCTTGCCTAGCGGGGCCGGACTAGCGGGATACAATGAGCAGTTCTTC. This gives the protein CASSLPSGAGLAGYNEQFF.

This clone came up once. The rearrangement uses TRBV9 and TRBJ2-3; 8 nucleotides line up with TRBD1. Germline V gene data show CDR1 as SGDLS and CDR2 as YYNGEE. The V gene end was trimmed by 2 bases and the J gene end by 4 bases; junction bases not matched to a gene: 6. This CDR3 spans 15 amino acids. CDR3 coding DNA: TGTGCCAGCAGCGTCCGACAGGGGCTCTCAGATACGCAGTATTTT. As protein: CASSVRQGLSDTQYF.

The chain links TRBV11-2 to TRBJ2-7; 10 bases line up with TRBD1. The CDR3 consists of 12 residues. Trimming took 8 bases from V and 5 from J; bases not matched to a gene: 3. Germline loops: CDR1 SGHAT, CDR2 FQNNGV. The CDR3 spells CASGQGGDEQYF. The CDR3 nucleotides read TGTGCCAGCGGACAGGGGGGCGACGAGCAGTACTTC.

The count of this clone is one. J is TRBJ1-2 and V is TRBV15; 8 bases line up with TRBD1. This CDR3 region has 13 residues. With V trimmed by 3 bases and J by 5 bases, 2 bases remained unmatched. Germline values: CDR1 LNHNV, CDR2 YYDKDF (reference sequence). CDR3 in amino acids: CATSRDREYGYTF. The DNA for the CDR3 is TGTGCCACCAGCAGGGACAGGGAGTATGGCTACACCTTC. Full variable domain (outside the CDR3, taken from reference TRBV15 and TRBJ1-2): DAMVIQNPRYQVTQFGKPVTLSCSQTLNHNVMYWYQQKSSQAPKLLFHYYDKDFNNEADTPDNFQSRRPNTSFCFLDIRSPGLGDTAMYLCATSRDREYGYTFGSGTRLTVV.

CDR3 nucleotide sequence: TGTGCCAGCAGCCGGGAAGATACGCAGTATTTT. This sequence encodes CASSREDTQYF. The chain couples TRBV11-3 to TRBJ2-3, with D maybe TRBD2 (5 bases). The CDR3 consists of 11 residues. The V gene lost 5 bases and the J gene lost 5 bases, with 5 bases spanning the gap. CDR1 SGHNT and CDR2 YENEEA come from the germline V gene.

This chain joins TRBV7-9 and TRBJ2-5; D is possibly TRBD1 or TRBD2 (6 bases each). CDR1 and CDR2 from the germline V gene are SEHNR and FQNEAQ (reference sequence). The CDR3 totals 18 residues. V lost 8 bases and J 2 bases, leaving 27 bases between the germline ends. The CDR3 sequence is CASVGKGGGWGRQETQYF. CDR3 nucleotides: TGTGCCAGCGTGGGGAAAGGAGGGGGATGGGGGCGACAAGAGACCCAGTACTTC.

The chain uses TRBV7-3 and TRBJ1-6; 9 positions match TRBD1. The CDR3 length is 17 residues. The junction had 12 bases not matched to a gene; V was cut back by 2 bases and J by 10 bases. CDR1 is SGHTA, CDR2 FQGTGA, per germline. The CDR3 nucleotides read TGTGCCAGCAGCTTAGGGACCGGGACAGGGATGCACTCACCCCTCCACTTT. Its protein product is CASSLGTGTGMHSPLHF.

This chain uses TRBV30 with TRBJ2-5; 8 nucleotides match TRBD1. Germline-derived CDR1 and CDR2 are GTSNPN and SVGIG (reference sequence). This CDR3 spans 11 amino acids. The V gene end was trimmed by 5 bases and the J gene end by 5 bases; junction bases not matched to a gene: 1. In DNA form, the CDR3 reads TGTGCCTGGCGACAGGGGGAGACCCAGTACTTC. This sequence encodes CAWRQGETQYF.

The gene calls are TRBV11-1 and TRBJ1-1, with unresolved D. Germline CDR1 is SGHAT and CDR2 is FQDESV (reference sequence). There are 15 residues in the CDR3. Trimming left V 1 base short and J 5 bases short, with 14 bases between. The CDR3, as DNA: TGTGCCAGCAGCTTAGACGGCGCAAGGTTGACTGAAGCTTTCTTT. It specifies CASSLDGARLTEAFF.

This chain links TRBV4-1 with TRBJ2-5; either TRBD1 or TRBD2 may supply D (5 bases each). Germline CDR1 is MGHRA and CDR2 is YSYEKL. The CDR3 extends over 18 amino acids. The V gene lost 1 base and the J gene lost 2 bases, with 20 bases spanning the gap. CDR3 sequence (DNA): TGCGCCAGCAGCCAAGGTCCCCCAGGGACGGGAATTCAAGAGACCCAGTACTTC. Translating it yields CASSQGPPGTGIQETQYF.

The CDR3 loop is CASSPALRTASKGYTF. For the CDR3, the DNA is TGTGCCAGCAGCCCAGCCCTCCGGACAGCGTCGAAGGGCTACACCTTC. The chain is built from TRBV9 and TRBJ1-2; tentatively, D is TRBD1 (6 bases). V gave up 4 bases and J gave up 8 bases, with 24 bases separating them. The CDR3 has 16 residues. Germline lookup yields CDR1 SGDLS and CDR2 YYNGEE.

On this clone itself: A read error may produce the germline difference seen at one junction end. This chain joins TRBV7-6 and TRBJ2-1; possibly TRBD2 for D (6 bases). This CDR3 has 14 residues. Germline-derived CDR1 and CDR2 are SGHVS and FNYEAQ. As DNA, the CDR3 is TGTGCCAGCAGCGTAGCCGGGACTTCCACCGAGCAGTTCTTC. Translation: CASSVAGTSTEQFF.

The chain is built from TRBV29-1 and TRBJ2-1, with a possible D match to TRBD2 (5 bases). This CDR3 comprises 12 residues. CDR1 SQVTM and CDR2 ANQGSEA come from the germline V gene. Trimming left V 1 base short and J 8 bases short, with 9 bases between. The CDR3 is CSVEGPGDEQFF. In DNA form, the CDR3 reads TGCAGCGTTGAAGGACCCGGGGATGAGCAGTTCTTC.

This chain joins TRBV4-2 and TRBJ2-5; no definite D call. V lost 5 bases and J lost 5, with 6 bases in between. Germline V gene lookup returns CDR1 LGHNA and CDR2 YNFKEQ. This CDR3 spans 11 amino acids. In DNA, the CDR3 is TGTGCCAGCAGCAGTACTGAGACCCAGTACTTC. Its translation is CASSSTETQYF.

The chain joins TRBV6-5 to TRBJ1-1, with TRBD1 matching 7 bases. The trim removed 0 bases at V and 5 bases at J, leaving 6 bases unmatched. This CDR3 has 15 residues. Germline V CDR1 and CDR2: MNHEY, SVGAGI. CDR3 DNA sequence: TGTGCCAGCAGTTACTCGACAGGGAGGGGTACTGAAGCTTTCTTT. Translation gives CASSYSTGRGTEAFF.

The chain combines TRBV6-5 with TRBJ1-2, with TRBD1 as a possible D gene (5 bases). Trimming took off 7 bases at V and 4 bases at J, with 16 bases between the two ends. The germline CDR1 and CDR2 sequences are MNHEY and SVGAGI. This CDR3 contains 14 residues. The CDR3 protein is CASTGGVGTYGYTF. For the CDR3, the DNA is TGTGCCAGCACCGGTGGGGTAGGGACCTATGGCTACACCTTC.

This clone is medium-sized by share. The chain employs TRBV19 and TRBJ1-2, with D tentatively TRBD1 (6 bases). V was shortened by 3 bases and J by 4 bases, with 12 bases between the two germline ends. The length of the CDR3 is 14 residues. The germline V gene has CDR1 LNHDA and CDR2 SQIVND (reference sequence). CDR3 DNA sequence: TGTGCCAGTAGTATCCGTGGCAGGGGCTATGGCTACACCTTC. This sequence encodes CASSIRGRGYGYTF.